This TCR beta chain comes out of a study of T-cell memory formation after mild COVID-19. TCRdb used MiXCR to reprocess the 5' RACE reads, holding one entry per CDR3 protein. Here the sample spans hundreds of thousands of distinct CDR3 sequences, 15% being singletons. At least ten counts were recorded for this clonotype. The CDR3 is made up of 15 amino acids. V shed 4 bases and J shed 3 bases, with 13 bases lying between them. Germline-derived CDR1 and CDR2 are SGHRS and YFSETQ. The receptor was derived from an adult woman who had mild COVID-19 (a few samples of this study predate the infection). Cell type and time point are not known. The source material was PBMCs or a T cell subset sorted from them (not recorded which). The chain combines TRBV5-1 with TRBJ2-2; D possibly uses TRBD1 or TRBD2 (5 bases each). The CDR3 loop reads CASSTGRADTGELFF. CDR3 DNA: TGCGCCAGCAGCACGGGACGCGCGGACACCGGGGAGCTGTTTTTT.